This is a list of T cell receptor beta chains from one sample in a study of PD-1 blockade in classical Hodgkin lymphoma. TCRdb keeps only in-frame clones here, not all; method: immunoSEQ multiplex PCR. This table holds more than 15,000 clones, 87% found once. The specimen was peripheral blood mononuclear cells (PBMCs). The receptors were gathered from a human donor with classical Hodgkin lymphoma. Each CDR3 is given with its conserved first and last residue. D genes are given only for firm matches. Expanded clones get a size class; other rows say once, few or many, or leave the size out.

TRBV19	-	TRBJ2-5	TRBD1	CASSTLTGGVQETQYF	TGTGCCAGTAGTACATTGACAGGGGGCGTCCAAGAGACCCAGTACTTC
TRBV11-2	-	TRBJ1-5	-	CASSLIENQPQHF	TGTGCCAGCAGCTTAATTGAGAATCAGCCCCAGCATTTT
TRBV28	-	TRBJ2-3	TRBD2	CASSLSGRAQDTQYF	TGTGCCAGCAGTTTAAGCGGGAGGGCCCAGGATACGCAGTATTTT
TRBV19	-	TRBJ1-5	-	CASSIIQDNQPQHF	TGTGCCAGTAGTATAATCCAGGACAATCAGCCCCAGCATTTT
TRBV2	once	TRBJ2-5	-	CASHQNLLGRASQETQYF	TGTGCCAGTCACCAAAACTTGTTGGGGCGCGCGTCCCAAGAGACCCAGTACTTC
TRBV15	-	TRBJ1-3	-	CATSRDDLGNTIYF	TGTGCCACCAGCAGAGATGATCTTGGAAACACCATATATTTT
TRBV19	-	TRBJ2-2	-	CASSMPGGSGELFF	TGTGCCAGTAGTATGCCGGGGGGCTCCGGGGAGCTGTTTTTT
TRBV30	once	TRBJ2-7	-	CAWSIGYEQYF	TGTGCCTGGAGTATTGGGTACGAGCAGTACTTC
TRBV27	-	TRBJ2-1	TRBD2	CASSSIAEFRGGRRNEQFF	TGTGCCAGCAGTTCCATAGCCGAATTTCGGGGCGGGAGACGCAATGAGCAGTTCTTC
TRBV4-1	-	TRBJ1-5	-	CASRGQDNQPQHF	TGCGCCAGCAGAGGCCAGGACAATCAGCCCCAGCATTTT